Below, one TCR beta chain is given with its context. Its cognate antigen is unknown. The data were taken from a study of cytomegalovirus exposure and HLA in healthy donors. The study's findings and limits: Later analysis identified about 18,000 TCR beta sequences associated with HLA alleles, using a false discovery rate threshold of 0.05. Rarity held for most TCR sequences, but there were some public TCRs that occurred in many donors. With later analysis, a missense DCLRE1C variant became linked to TCR beta V- and J-gene trimming.

A multiplex PCR was run with 60 Vbeta primers and 13 Jbeta primers. Sequencing was performed with immunoSEQ multiplex PCR; in TCRdb, only in-frame clones are kept and a portion is missing. The repertoire shows 96,000 or so clones; the top ten hold about 5.9%. This receptor was identified in a girl aged 5-17 years in good health and CMV-seropositive. What was sequenced was PBMCs.

CDR3 sequence (DNA): TGTGCCACCAGCAGAGATCCGGGGGAAGAGACCCAGTACTTC. Translation: CATSRDPGEETQYF. The chain combines TRBV15 with TRBJ2-5; TRBD2 is a possible D gene (6 bases). Germline CDR1 is LNHNV and CDR2 is YYDKDF (reference sequence). Between the trimmed V and J ends, which lost 0 bases and 3 bases, there was a span of 8 bases. The CDR3 contains 14 residues.